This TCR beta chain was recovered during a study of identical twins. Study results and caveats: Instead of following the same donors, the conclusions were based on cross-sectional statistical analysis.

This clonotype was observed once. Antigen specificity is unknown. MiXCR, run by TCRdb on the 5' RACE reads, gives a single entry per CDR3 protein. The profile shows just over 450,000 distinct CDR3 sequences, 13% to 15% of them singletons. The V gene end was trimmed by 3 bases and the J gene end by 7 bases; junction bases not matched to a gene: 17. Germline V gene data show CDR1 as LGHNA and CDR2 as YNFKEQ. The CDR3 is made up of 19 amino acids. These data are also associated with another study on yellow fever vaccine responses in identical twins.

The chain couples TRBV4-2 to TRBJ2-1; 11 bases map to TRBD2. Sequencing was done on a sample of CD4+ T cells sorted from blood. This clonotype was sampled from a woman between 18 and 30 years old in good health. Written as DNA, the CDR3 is TGTGCCAGCAGCCAGGCGACCCGTAGGACTAGCGGGTCCCATAATGAGCAGTTCTTC. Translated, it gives CASSQATRRTSGSHNEQFF.